This passage covers 4 T cell receptor beta chains from one sample sequenced in a study of identifying expanded T cells in peripheral blood. The repertoire was sequenced with immunoSEQ multiplex PCR; TCRdb's copy has only in-frame clones and lacks some. This sample yields tens of thousands of clones, of which roughly 84% are seen a single time; approximately 4.5% belongs to the top ten. The sequencing input was blood. The receptors derive from a person between 18 and 69 years old in good health.

This clone was picked up one time. V is TRBV2 and J is TRBJ1-3; D unclear. CDR1 and CDR2 from the germline V gene are SNHLY and FYNNEI. The CDR3 consists of 15 residues. With 7 bases removed from V and 0 bases from J, the gap between germline ends came to 13 bases. DNA for the CDR3: TGTGCCAGCAAGGCAGATCTATACTCTGGAAACACCATATATTTT. It specifies CASKADLYSGNTIYF.

The rearrangement joins TRBV7-8 to TRBJ2-1; TRBD2 is a possible D gene (7 bases). The germline V gene encodes CDR1 SGHVS and CDR2 FQNEAQ. The CDR3 has 19 amino acids. V dropped 0 bases and J dropped 7 bases, with 25 bases sitting between them. DNA of the CDR3: TGTGCCAGCAGCTTAGCCCCGCCTCCTGGGGGGGGCCGCACAAATGAGCAGTTCTTC. Its protein product is CASSLAPPPGGGRTNEQFF. Supplemented by reference TRBV7-8 and TRBJ2-1, the full variable domain reads GAGVSQSPRYKVAKRGQDVALRCDPISGHVSLFWYQQALGQGPEFLTYFQNEAQLDKSGLPSDRFFAERPEGSVSTLKIQRTQQEDSAVYLCASSLAPPPGGGRTNEQFFGPGTRLTVL.

The chain recombines TRBV9 with TRBJ1-3; the D is unclear. Germline lookup yields CDR1 SGDLS and CDR2 YYNGEE. The CDR3 covers 14 residues. Trimming took off 2 bases at V and 0 bases at J, with 6 bases between the two ends. The CDR3 sequence is CASSVGDSGNTIYF. Here the CDR3 DNA reads TGTGCCAGCAGCGTTGGAGACTCTGGAAACACCATATATTTT. The whole variable domain, filled in from reference TRBV9 and TRBJ1-3, reads DSGVTQTPKHLITATGQRVTLRCSPRSGDLSVYWYQQSLDQGLQFLIQYYNGEERAKGNILERFSAQQFPDLHSELNLSSLELGDSALYFCASSVGDSGNTIYFGEGSWLTVV.

The chain uses TRBV18 and TRBJ2-7; 9 bases are shared with TRBD1. The V gene's germline CDR1 is KGHSH and CDR2 LQKENI. After removal of 5 bases from V and 6 bases from J, the junction contained 14 bases not matched to a gene. The CDR3 contains 16 residues. The CDR3 sequence is CASSVTGTGPSGEQYF. CDR3 DNA sequence: TGTGCCAGCTCAGTGACCGGGACAGGGCCTTCAGGCGAGCAGTACTTC.